This TCR beta chain comes out of a study of blood T cell repertoires in COVID-19 (dated by TCRdb to 2020 to 2022). With regard to the full study: Samples from collaborators originated in the United States, Italy and Spain and spanned both the acute and convalescent phases of COVID-19. Sample metadata almost always included a de-identified subject ID, COVID-19 status, age in years and sex. Where available, HLA class I and class II types were taken from metadata supplied by the sample provider and were not determined by assay-based typing. Deeply sampled blood TCRbeta repertoires from subjects exposed to, actively infected with, or recovered from COVID-19 were included in the dataset. The repertoires were released in a freely available public database meant as a resource for research on the immune response to SARS-CoV-2. The material from the prospective study consisted of cDNA or gDNA derived from T cells, B-cell-depleted T cells, or PBMCs. The samples were drawn from the first 160 participants of the ongoing ImmuneRACE study and from more than 1,000 subjects provided by 6 global collaborators. Overall study outcomes, separate from this receptor: Clinical and demographic metadata were provided uncurated, with the amount varying by source and participant.

TCRbeta CDR3 regions were amplified from genomic DNA by means of the immunoSEQ Assay, a bias-controlled multiplex PCR. The paper's data handling went like this. Nucleated cell counts per sample were estimated from amplification of reference gene primers within the assay. Sequence reads were collapsed and filtered to measure the absolute abundance of every unique TCRbeta CDR3 rearrangement. For each sample, productive Simpson clonality was calculated by taking the square root of Simpson's diversity index across productive rearrangements. TCRdb stores this immuneACCESS table with in-frame sequences only. Part of the clones is absent; in the studies checked, under half of the shortfall reflects unresolved V genes, and no reason is known for the rest. That table supplies the V and J calls and clone size; D and trimming were determined from the DNA. Within this sample are 150,000 or so clones, with about four fifths of them counted one time only. The leading ten clones occupy roughly 13% of the sample.

From the cysteine through the phenylalanine, the CDR3 covers 14 amino acids. Of the read, only the CDR3 DNA is kept; its 42 bases are in frame from base 1. The germline V gene specifies SGDLS as CDR1 and YYNGEE as CDR2. V loses 0 bases of germline sequence and J loses 5 bases, and the interval between the two ends is 9 bases. The sample holds a few counts of this clone. The antigen it recognizes is unknown. No base-level quality is on record; no much larger clone is a single base apart. Whole blood was collected in K2EDTA tubes by collaborating institutions according to the institutions' own protocols. For TCRbeta analysis, collaborators shipped samples in one of three forms: frozen whole blood, isolated PBMCs, or DNA extracted from either of those sample types.

Input material: peripheral blood. The source of this sequence is a man aged 18 to 29 with active or convalescent COVID-19. The receptor chain draws on TRBV9 and TRBJ1-5; the D gene is perhaps TRBD1, on 6 matching bases. The CDR3 reads CASSVGGGDQPQHF. At the DNA level, the sequence is TGTGCCAGCAGCGTAGGAGGGGGGGATCAGCCCCAGCATTTT. Joined to the reference TRBV9 and TRBJ1-5 proteins, this CDR3 gives the full variable domain: DSGVTQTPKHLITATGQRVTLRCSPRSGDLSVYWYQQSLDQGLQFLIQYYNGEERAKGNILERFSAQQFPDLHSELNLSSLELGDSALYFCASSVGGGDQPQHFGDGTRLSIL.